Following are 20 T cell receptor beta chains from one sample sequenced in a study of T cell repertoires in cytomegalovirus infection (dated by TCRdb to the late 2010s). The sequencer listed for this sample is Illumina HiSeq 1500. TCRdb reran the public reads through fastp at Q25 and MiXCR, keeping productive beta chains. For every CDR3 protein sequence, its rows merge into one entry that carries the most common genes and DNA. The sample table holds 490,000 or so distinct CDR3 sequences, of which around 10% were seen once. Roughly 10% of the sample belongs to the ten largest clones. The sequenced material came from PBMCs. The receptors shown here come from a human donor in good health (CMV status not recorded). Some clones in this sample may be carry-over from other donors' samples.

This clonotype was detected once. With a much larger clone just one base away, this may be a read error. The chain couples TRBV6-2 or TRBV6-3 to TRBJ2-1; 7 bases are shared with TRBD1. Germline values: CDR1 MNHEY, CDR2 SVGEGT. The CDR3 extends over 12 amino acids. Unmatched junction bases numbered 3, after V lost 4 bases and J lost 9 bases. The DNA for the CDR3 is TGTGCCAGCAGTTTACAGGGGTTTGAGCAGTTCTTC. It specifies CASSLQGFEQFF.

The chain has TRBV29-1 and TRBJ2-7; D remains unclear. The CDR3 loop spans 12 amino acids. The V end was cut by 4 bases, the J end by 4 bases, with 11 bases between. CDR1 and CDR2 (germline): SQVTM, ANQGSEA. The CDR3 protein is CSVGVVGYEQYF. CDR3 sequence (DNA): TGCAGCGTTGGGGTAGTAGGATACGAGCAGTACTTC.

This rearrangement joins TRBV3-1 to TRBJ1-4; D unclear. Germline V CDR1 and CDR2: LGHDT, YNNKEL (reference sequence). V lost 4 bases to trimming and J lost 0 bases, with 9 bases between them. CDR3 length: 15 amino acids. The CDR3 reads CASSPSPATNEKLFF. The CDR3 DNA follows: TGTGCCAGCAGCCCCAGCCCGGCAACTAATGAAAAACTGTTTTTT. The whole variable domain, remainder taken from reference TRBV3-1 and TRBJ1-4, is DTAVSQTPKYLVTQMGNDKSIKCEQNLGHDTMYWYKQDSKKFLKIMFSYNNKELIINETVPNRFSPKSPDKAHLNLHINSLELGDSAVYFCASSPSPATNEKLFFGSGTQLSVL.

To note about this clonotype: With a much larger clone just one base away, this may be a read error. The chain employs TRBV20-1 and TRBJ2-3; D possibly corresponds to TRBD2 (6 bases). This CDR3 spans 15 amino acids. Trimming pared 5 bases from V and 0 bases from J, leaving 15 bases between. Germline CDR1 is DFQATT and CDR2 is SNEGSKA (reference sequence). The CDR3 coding sequence is TGCAGTGCTGGTAATCTAGCGACTAGCACAGATACGCAGTATTTT. Translation: CSAGNLATSTDTQYF.

This clonotype was seen a few times. V usage is TRBV6-1 and J usage is TRBJ2-7; 8 bases line up with TRBD2. Trimming cost V 4 bases and J 5 bases; bases outside gene matches: 16. Germline lookup yields CDR1 MNHNS and CDR2 SASEGT. The CDR3 totals 17 residues. The CDR3 loop is CASSARHGAGGVNEQYF. In DNA, the CDR3 is TGTGCCAGCAGTGCACGCCACGGGGCGGGGGGAGTGAACGAGCAGTACTTC.

There are a few counts of this clonotype. This chain links TRBV28 with TRBJ2-2; 11 nucleotides match TRBD2. Trimming cost V 7 bases and J 5 bases; bases outside gene matches: 6. From germline, CDR1 is MDHEN and CDR2 SYDVKM. This CDR3 is built from 15 residues. CDR3 sequence (DNA): TGTGCCAGCATACTAGCGGGAGAAGGAACCGGGGAGCTGTTTTTT. Protein sequence: CASILAGEGTGELFF. The complete variable domain, with remaining parts taken from reference TRBV28 and TRBJ2-2, reads DVKVTQSSRYLVKRTGEKVFLECVQDMDHENMFWYRQDPGLGLRLIYFSYDVKMKEKGDIPEGYSVSREKKERFSLILESASTNQTSMYLCASILAGEGTGELFFGEGSRLTVL.

This clonotype showed up just a few times. The chain is built from TRBV5-8 and TRBJ2-2; TRBD2 agrees at 8 bases. Germline CDR1 reads SGHTS; CDR2 reads YDEGEE. Trimming took 5 bases from V and 1 from J; bases not matched to a gene: 4. The CDR3 runs to 15 residues. The CDR3, as DNA: TGTGCCAGCAGTCCGGGGGGGCAGAACACCGGGGAGCTGTTTTTT. This encodes CASSPGGQNTGELFF.

This clonotype was seen ten or more times. The chain has TRBV2 and TRBJ2-3; D may be TRBD1 or TRBD2 (5 bases each). This CDR3 has 15 amino acids. Trimming took off 8 bases at V and 0 bases at J, with 15 bases between the two ends. CDR1 is SNHLY and CDR2 is FYNNEI in the germline V gene. CDR3 sequence: CASLSGTPSTDTQYF. The CDR3 DNA reads TGTGCCAGCCTCTCGGGGACGCCTAGCACAGATACGCAGTATTTT.

Ten or more counts support this clonotype. This chain links TRBV12-3 or TRBV12-4 with TRBJ1-1; TRBD1 agrees at 8 bases. Trimming at V came to 3 bases and at J to 4 bases, leaving 10 bases not matched to a gene. The length of the CDR3 is 16 residues. The CDR3 coding sequence is TGTGCCAGCAGTTTTTCCGGACAGGGCTGGGGCACTGAAGCTTTCTTT. Amino acid sequence: CASSFSGQGWGTEAFF.

This clonotype occurred many times. This CDR3 reads CASSLVLGQGALENTEAFF. The CDR3 nucleotides read TGTGCCAGCAGCTTAGTACTGGGACAGGGGGCACTCGAGAACACTGAAGCTTTCTTT. The chain links TRBV7-2 to TRBJ1-1; TRBD1 matches 12 bases. The germline V gene encodes CDR1 SGHTA and CDR2 FQGNSA. V was clipped by 1 base and J by 1 base; unmatched bases: 10. CDR3 size: 19 residues.

This clonotype was found many times. V gene TRBV11-2 combines with J gene TRBJ1-2, with D perhaps matching TRBD1 (6 bases). Deletions cut 2 bases from V and 8 bases from J, with 12 bases between. Germline CDR1 and CDR2: SGHAT and FQNNGV. The CDR3 spans 13 residues. The CDR3 DNA reads TGTGCCAGCAGCTTACAGGCAGGGGACGGCTACACCTTC. It is translated as CASSLQAGDGYTF.

This clonotype was observed at least ten times. The chain employs TRBV4-1 and TRBJ1-5; D might be TRBD1 (6 bases). The V and J ends lost 1 base and 0 bases respectively, with 13 bases between them. CDR1 and CDR2 (germline): MGHRA, YSYEKL. The length of the CDR3 is 17 residues. This CDR3 is CASSQVRGEDSNQPQHF. In DNA form, the CDR3 reads TGCGCCAGCAGCCAAGTCAGGGGCGAGGATAGCAATCAGCCCCAGCATTTT.

Only a few counts were recorded for this clonotype. The chain recombines TRBV6-5 with TRBJ2-7; D not resolved. CDR3 length: 13 residues. Trimming pared 0 bases from V and 3 bases from J, leaving 6 bases between. CDR1 is MNHEY, CDR2 SVGAGI, per germline. CDR3: CASSYSKRYEQYF. In DNA, the CDR3 is TGTGCCAGCAGTTACTCGAAACGCTACGAGCAGTACTTC.

There are many counts of this clonotype. The rearrangement joins TRBV24-1 to TRBJ2-1; the D gene is possibly TRBD2 (6 bases). In germline, CDR1 is KGHDR, CDR2 SFDVKD. The V and J ends lost 5 bases and 8 bases respectively, with 18 bases between them. The CDR3 totals 15 residues. DNA for the CDR3: TGTGCCACCAGTGGCCGGGAGCCCAGGCGGGATGAGCAGTTCTTC. Encoded protein: CATSGREPRRDEQFF.

Many counts were recorded for this clonotype. The chain combines TRBV28 with TRBJ1-5; 11 bases agree with TRBD1. This CDR3 is built from 15 residues. With V trimmed by 6 bases and J by 4 bases, 5 bases remained unmatched. The V gene's germline CDR1 is MDHEN and CDR2 SYDVKM. CDR3: CASSSGTGGNQPQHF. DNA of the CDR3: TGTGCCAGCAGCTCCGGGACAGGGGGAAATCAGCCCCAGCATTTT.

This rearrangement joins TRBV2 to TRBJ2-5; perhaps TRBD2 as D (5 bases). Germline loops: CDR1 SNHLY, CDR2 FYNNEI. CDR3 size: 14 residues. V shed 7 bases and J shed 3 bases, with 15 bases lying between them. The CDR3 DNA reads as TGTGCCAGCAAGAACTTGCACGGGGAAGAGACCCAGTACTTC. Translating gives CASKNLHGEETQYF.

This clonotype was seen ten or more times. CDR3 sequence reads: CASSPGQVVSGVGYTF. As DNA, the CDR3 is TGTGCCAGCTCACCGGGACAGGTGGTGTCAGGTGTTGGCTACACCTTC. The chain combines TRBV18 with TRBJ1-2, with 8 positions matching TRBD1. Per germline, CDR1 KGHSH and CDR2 LQKENI. The CDR3 is made up of 16 amino acids. The trim removed 3 bases at V and 7 bases at J, leaving 13 bases unmatched. Together with reference TRBV18 and TRBJ1-2, the CDR3 gives the full variable domain: NAGVMQNPRHLVRRRGQEARLRCSPMKGHSHVYWYRQLPEEGLKFMVYLQKENIIDESGMPKERFSAEFPKEGPSILRIQQVVRGDSAAYFCASSPGQVVSGVGYTFGSGTRLTVV.

This clonotype was seen ten or more times. The chain recombines TRBV6-1 with TRBJ2-3; D gene uncertain. CDR3 size: 13 residues. V shed 7 bases and J shed 0 bases, with 8 bases lying between them. The V gene's germline CDR1 is MNHNS and CDR2 SASEGT. As DNA, the CDR3 is TGTGCCAGCAATCCCGCTAGCACAGATACGCAGTATTTT. Translated, it gives CASNPASTDTQYF.

J is TRBJ1-1 and V is TRBV9, with D unresolved. CDR3 length equals 14 residues. The V gene lost 3 bases and the J gene lost 1 base, with 10 bases spanning the gap. Germline V gives CDR1 SGDLS, CDR2 YYNGEE. This chain's CDR3 is CASSEGYPNTEAFF. Here the CDR3 DNA reads TGTGCCAGCAGCGAAGGATACCCGAACACTGAAGCTTTCTTT.

This clonotype was seen only a few times. J is TRBJ2-1 and V is TRBV10-2; D gene unclear. The CDR3 totals 16 residues. V was clipped by 4 bases and J by 4 bases, with 17 bases between them. CDR1 WSHSY and CDR2 SAAADI come from the germline V gene. CDR3 sequence: CASSGVGPTLYNEQFF. The CDR3 bases are TGCGCCAGCAGTGGGGTAGGGCCGACCCTTTACAATGAGCAGTTCTTC.